This is a list of T cell receptor beta chains from one sample in a study of shared clonotypes between healthy human individuals. Assay: immunoSEQ multiplex PCR; the TCRdb copy retains only in-frame clones and omits some. The sample carries under 2.5 million clones, around 92% recorded once. The sequencing sample was made of naive CD4+ T cells from PBMCs. Every receptor here comes from a man between 18 and 35 years old in good health. Some clones in this sample may be carry-over from other donors' samples. Each CDR3 is given with its conserved first and last residue. The D gene is left open where the match is weak. Clone size is not always given. Where it is, it says once, few, many or a class for expanded clones.

d_call clone_size j_call v_call cdr3_aa cdr3_nt
- few TRBJ1-1 TRBV4-1 CASSFDSYTEAFF TGCGCCAGCAGCTTCGACAGCTACACTGAAGCTTTCTTT
- - TRBJ1-1 TRBV11-2 CASSFRRTNWNTEAFF TGTGCCAGCAGCTTTAGACGTACTAATTGGAACACTGAAGCTTTCTTT
TRBD1 - TRBJ1-4 TRBV6-5 CASRPTGGSEKLFF TGTGCCAGCAGACCGACAGGGGGCTCGGAAAAACTGTTTTTT
- - TRBJ1-1 TRBV2 CASSEQGGGTEAFF TGTGCCAGCAGTGAACAAGGGGGAGGCACTGAAGCTTTCTTT
- - TRBJ2-1 TRBV19 CASSMRGSIPFNEQFF TGTGCCAGTAGTATGAGGGGGTCTATACCCTTCAATGAGCAGTTCTTC
- - TRBJ1-2 TRBV28 CASSVTGLYEGYTF TGTGCCAGCAGCGTTACAGGCTTATATGAGGGCTACACCTTC
- - TRBJ2-5 TRBV20-1 CSAGPGTQYF TGCAGTGCTGGCCCGGGGACCCAGTACTTC
- - TRBJ2-1 TRBV7-9 CASSLAFAGEVSNEQFF TGTGCCAGCAGCTTAGCTTTCGCAGGGGAGGTTAGCAATGAGCAGTTCTTC
TRBD1 - TRBJ1-1 TRBV6-6 CASSPVPDRVEGAFF TGTGCCAGCAGTCCTGTCCCGGACAGGGTGGAAGGGGCTTTCTTT
TRBD1 - TRBJ1-2 TRBV28 CASYAGTDGYTF TGTGCCAGCTATGCGGGGACAGATGGCTACACCTTC
TRBD1 - TRBJ2-2 TRBV14 CASSQNRGNTGELFF TGTGCCAGCAGCCAAAACAGGGGGAACACCGGGGAGCTGTTTTTT
- - TRBJ2-2 TRBV27 CASKGRNTGELFF TGTGCCAGCAAAGGGAGGAACACCGGGGAGCTGTTTTTT
- - TRBJ1-1 TRBV25-1 CASSEPGGSNTEAFF TGTGCCAGCAGTGAACCGGGTGGGTCGAACACTGAAGCTTTCTTT
- - TRBJ2-5 TRBV5-1 CASSRTTGTQETQYF TGCGCCAGCAGCCGAACTACAGGGACCCAAGAGACCCAGTACTTC
- - TRBJ2-2 TRBV5-1 CASSLVDTGELFF TGCGCCAGCAGCTTGGTCGACACCGGGGAGCTGTTTTTT
TRBD2 - TRBJ2-2 TRBV2 CASSDVAGAIGELFF TGTGCCAGCAGTGATGTAGCGGGAGCAATCGGGGAGCTGTTTTTT
- - TRBJ2-5 TRBV15 CATSRDPHGETQYF TGTGCCACCAGCAGAGACCCCCATGGGGAGACCCAGTACTTC
TRBD1 - TRBJ1-1 TRBV6-5 CASTKTGGTEAFF TGTGCCAGCACCAAGACAGGGGGCACTGAAGCTTTCTTT
TRBD2 - TRBJ2-1 TRBV2 CASGPSSGYNEQFF TGTGCCAGCGGGCCGTCTAGCGGTTACAATGAGCAGTTCTTC
- - TRBJ2-7 TRBV6-1 CASSRQVGNYEQYF TGTGCCAGCAGTAGACAGGTTGGGAACTACGAGCAGTACTTC
TRBD2 - TRBJ2-3 TRBV5-1 CASSSRLAGVTSRTDTQYF TGCGCCAGCAGCTCACGGCTAGCGGGAGTCACTTCTCGCACAGATACGCAGTATTTT
- - TRBJ2-7 TRBV29-1 CSVEWARGEEQYF TGCAGCGTTGAATGGGCCAGGGGTGAGGAGCAGTACTTC
TRBD2 - TRBJ2-1 TRBV6-1 CASSALLAGGGGFF TGTGCCAGCAGTGCCTTACTAGCGGGAGGCGGAGGATTCTTC
- - TRBJ1-1 TRBV5-6 CASSIRGLLTEAFF TGTGCCAGCAGCATTCGGGGCCTTCTAACTGAAGCTTTCTTT
- - TRBJ2-3 TRBV6-6 CASILGQTRKYF TGTGCCAGCATCCTCGGACAGACCCGAAAGTATTTT
- - TRBJ1-5 TRBV6-1 CASSESSWVNQPQHF TGTGCCAGCAGTGAATCTAGTTGGGTAAATCAGCCCCAGCATTTT
TRBD2 - TRBJ2-3 TRBV11-2 CASSLASGPTDTQYF TGTGCCAGCAGCTTAGCTAGCGGCCCCACAGATACGCAGTATTTT
- - TRBJ1-4 TRBV15 CATSRKGQLATFF TGTGCCACCAGCAGGAAAGGACAGTTGGCTACTTTTTTT
- - TRBJ2-3 TRBV4-1 CASSQDRASLPSTDTQYF TGCGCCAGCAGCCAAGATCGCGCTAGTCTACCTAGCACAGATACGCAGTATTTT
TRBD2 - TRBJ2-2 TRBV28 CASSPPGLAYTGELFF TGTGCCAGCAGTCCTCCCGGACTAGCGTACACCGGGGAGCTGTTTTTT
TRBD1 - TRBJ2-7 TRBV5-1 CASSARDRGSWSYEQYF TGCGCCAGCAGCGCCCGGGACAGGGGGTCTTGGTCCTACGAGCAGTACTTC
TRBD1 - TRBJ2-2 TRBV5-1 CASSLGQVGFTGELFF TGCGCCAGCAGCCTTGGACAGGTTGGGTTCACCGGGGAGCTGTTTTTT
- - TRBJ2-3 TRBV29-1 CSVLRQTDTQYF TGCAGCGTACTGAGACAGACAGATACGCAGTATTTT
- - TRBJ2-5 TRBV5-1 CASGRDGKETQYF TGCGCCAGCGGACGGGACGGAAAAGAGACCCAGTACTTC
- - TRBJ2-1 TRBV28 CASSTPQGGEYNEQFF TGTGCCAGCAGCACCCCTCAGGGCGGAGAGTACAATGAGCAGTTCTTC
- - TRBJ2-5 TRBV5-4 CASSPPSGLRETQYF TGTGCCAGCAGCCCCCCGTCGGGGCTCCGGGAGACCCAGTACTTC
TRBD2 once TRBJ2-3 TRBV5-1 CASSRGTSGADTQYF TGCGCCAGCAGCCGGGGGACTAGCGGGGCAGATACGCAGTATTTT